One and the same sample provided the 27 T cell receptor beta chains below, sequenced in a study of cytomegalovirus exposure and HLA in healthy donors. With 60 Vbeta and 13 Jbeta primers, the PCR was carried out. TCRdb keeps only in-frame clones here, not all; method: immunoSEQ multiplex PCR. This sample has around 99,000 clones, with 70% to 80% found just once. The sequencing input was PBMCs. The receptors originated from a man between 40 and 49 years old in good health and CMV-seronegative.

J is TRBJ2-1 and V is TRBV2, with 10 bases matching TRBD1. This CDR3 contains 15 residues. Germline V gene sequence: CDR1 SNHLY, CDR2 FYNNEI. V dropped 5 bases and J dropped 5; count of bases not matched to a gene: 6. The CDR3 DNA reads as TGTGCCAGCAGTCCACGGACAGGGGGGAACAATGAGCAGTTCTTC. As protein: CASSPRTGGNNEQFF.

This clone is labeled medium-sized (0.01 to 0.1%). V usage is TRBV11-2 and J usage is TRBJ2-1; TRBD2 might be the D (5 bases). The V and J ends lost 0 bases and 8 bases respectively, with 8 bases between them. Germline CDR1 is SGHAT and CDR2 is FQNNGV. This CDR3 spans 13 amino acids. The CDR3: CASSLDSDYEQFF. Written as DNA, the CDR3 is TGTGCCAGCAGCTTAGATTCGGACTATGAGCAGTTCTTC.

The chain uses TRBV7-9 and TRBJ1-1; 9 bases map to TRBD1. The CDR3 length is 13 residues. Germline trimming cut 6 bases from V and 10 bases from J; bases unmatched to any gene: 9. Germline V gene data show CDR1 as SEHNR and CDR2 as FQNEAQ (reference sequence). This chain's CDR3 is CASSYRQGVGAFF. Written as DNA, the CDR3 is TGTGCCAGCAGTTACCGACAGGGGGTCGGAGCTTTCTTT. Full variable domain (remainder filled in from reference TRBV7-9 and TRBJ1-1): DTGVSQNPRHKITKRGQNVTFRCDPISEHNRLYWYRQTLGQGPEFLTYFQNEAQLEKSRLLSDRFSAERPKGSFSTLEIQRTEQGDSAMYLCASSYRQGVGAFFGQGTRLTVV.

V usage is TRBV5-5 and J usage is TRBJ1-6; D unresolved. This CDR3 region has 16 residues. V was pared by 0 bases and J by 8 bases, with 15 bases between. Looked up from germline, CDR1 is SGHKS and CDR2 is YYEKEE (reference sequence). For the CDR3, the DNA is TGTGCCAGCAGCTTGGATGTGAGCAGCGGCTATTCACCCCTCCACTTT. Its protein product is CASSLDVSSGYSPLHF.

The J gene is TRBJ2-7, the V gene TRBV20-1, with D maybe TRBD2 (5 bases). The CDR3 covers 10 residues. Germline lookup yields CDR1 DFQATT and CDR2 SNEGSKA (reference sequence). Trimming pared 6 bases from V and 6 bases from J, leaving 9 bases between. Written as DNA, the CDR3 is TGCAGTGCCGGACGGGGCGAGCAGTACTTC. Protein: CSAGRGEQYF.

This clone was seen a handful of times. The chain employs TRBV10-3 and TRBJ2-1; TRBD2 matches 12 bases. From germline, CDR1 is ENHRY and CDR2 SYGVKD. The CDR3 has 17 residues. V lost 4 bases, J lost 5 bases, and 9 bases stayed unmatched. CDR3: CAISAGLAGRWDNEQFF. Here the CDR3 DNA reads TGTGCCATCAGTGCCGGACTAGCGGGGAGATGGGACAATGAGCAGTTCTTC.

The chain joins TRBV6-1 to TRBJ2-7; 9 nucleotides agree with TRBD2. With V trimmed by 5 bases and J by 4 bases, 6 bases remained unmatched. Germline loops: CDR1 MNHNS, CDR2 SASEGT. The CDR3 runs to 14 residues. Here the CDR3 reads CASSRGGGGYEQYF. CDR3 in DNA: TGTGCCAGCAGTCGGGGCGGGGGGGGTTACGAGCAGTACTTC.

The V call is TRBV19, the J call TRBJ1-2; 8 positions match TRBD1. CDR3 length: 13 amino acids. Per the germline V gene, CDR1 is LNHDA and CDR2 is SQIVND (reference sequence). Trimming took 3 bases from V and 6 from J; bases not matched to a gene: 3. CDR3 in DNA: TGTGCCAGTAGTATTCCGGACAGGGATGGCTACACCTTC. Its translation is CASSIPDRDGYTF.

J is TRBJ1-4 and V is TRBV7-2, with D tentatively TRBD1 (5 bases). Germline V gene lookup returns CDR1 SGHTA and CDR2 FQGNSA. Trimming left V 6 bases short and J 1 base short, with 24 bases between. The CDR3 runs to 19 residues. The CDR3 here is CASRAGRVFKDITNEKLFF. CDR3 bases: TGTGCCAGCAGGGCAGGAAGGGTATTTAAGGACATAACTAATGAAAAACTGTTTTTT.

The gene calls are TRBV25-1 and TRBJ2-7; weak D call: TRBD1 (5 bases). CDR1 is MGHDK and CDR2 is SYGVNS in the germline V gene. V was pared by 5 bases and J by 5 bases, with 10 bases between. The CDR3 spans 12 residues. CDR3 coding DNA: TGTGCCAGCAGTCAGGGTTTGAACGAGCAGTACTTC. It is translated as CASSQGLNEQYF.

The chain joins TRBV6-5 to TRBJ1-3; a possible D gene is TRBD1 (6 bases). The CDR3 contains 16 residues. CDR1 and CDR2 from the germline V gene are MNHEY and SVGAGI. V was shortened by 0 bases and J by 3 bases, with 12 bases between the two germline ends. This CDR3 is CASSYSGTNYGNTIYF. The CDR3 DNA reads TGTGCCAGCAGTTACTCCGGGACAAATTATGGAAACACCATATATTTT.

The V and J genes are TRBV5-1 and TRBJ2-5; 7 bases line up with TRBD1. CDR3 length: 17 amino acids. Germline CDR1 reads SGHRS; CDR2 reads YFSETQ. V shed 0 bases, J shed 4 bases, and the junction held 12 bases outside the gene matches. The chain's CDR3 is CASSLGRQGGYGETQYF. CDR3 DNA: TGCGCCAGCAGCTTGGGTCGACAGGGTGGGTATGGAGAGACCCAGTACTTC. The entire variable domain, with the rest obtained from reference TRBV5-1 and TRBJ2-5, is as follows: KAGVTQTPRYLIKTRGQQVTLSCSPISGHRSVSWYQQTPGQGLQFLFEYFSETQRNKGNFPGRFSGRQFSNSRSEMNVSTLELGDSALYLCASSLGRQGGYGETQYFGPGTRLLVL.

The V call is TRBV4-1, the J call TRBJ2-7, with 9 bases fitting TRBD2. The length of the CDR3 is 15 residues. Germline CDR1 and CDR2: MGHRA and YSYEKL. V trimming: 1 base; J trimming: 2 bases; junction bases outside the gene matches: 3. The CDR3 region has the DNA TGCGCCAGCAGCCAAGGGGGCGGGGGGGCCTACGAGCAGTACTTC. Its protein product is CASSQGGGGAYEQYF.

J is TRBJ1-5 and V is TRBV19; 9 bases agree with TRBD1. The CDR3 extends over 14 amino acids. The germline gives CDR1 LNHDA, CDR2 SQIVND (reference sequence). V dropped 7 bases and J dropped 5; count of bases not matched to a gene: 6. CDR3 amino acids: CASTTGTGYQPQHF. The CDR3, as DNA: TGTGCCAGTACCACAGGGACAGGGTATCAGCCCCAGCATTTT.

CDR3 amino acids: CASSVSATDTQYF. The CDR3 DNA reads as TGCGCCAGCAGCGTTAGCGCCACAGATACGCAGTATTTT. The gene calls are TRBV5-1 and TRBJ2-3, with D possibly TRBD2 on 5 matching bases. The V gene lost 4 bases and the J gene lost 2 bases, with 8 bases spanning the gap. CDR3 length: 13 amino acids. Germline V gene lookup returns CDR1 SGHRS and CDR2 YFSETQ.

The J gene is TRBJ1-2, the V gene TRBV2; TRBD1 matches at 7 bases. V lost 3 bases to trimming and J lost 3 bases; unmatched junction nucleotides: 13. Germline V CDR1 and CDR2: SNHLY, FYNNEI. This CDR3 is 17 amino acids long. The CDR3 here is CASSEGTVKGYDYGYTF. DNA for the CDR3: TGTGCCAGCAGTGAGGGGACAGTCAAGGGTTATGACTATGGCTACACCTTC. Together with reference TRBV2 and TRBJ1-2, the CDR3 gives the full variable domain: EPEVTQTPSHQVTQMGQEVILRCVPISNHLYFYWYRQILGQKVEFLVSFYNNEISEKSEIFDDQFSVERPDGSNFTLKIRSTKLEDSAMYFCASSEGTVKGYDYGYTFGSGTRLTVV.

This chain links TRBV29-1 with TRBJ1-5; 7 positions match TRBD1. The CDR3 sequence is 13 residues long. V trimming: 4 bases; J trimming: 2 bases; junction bases outside the gene matches: 2. Germline CDR1 reads SQVTM; CDR2 reads ANQGSEA. The CDR3 loop is CSVGQGGNQPQHF. CDR3 nucleotide sequence: TGCAGCGTTGGACAGGGAGGCAATCAGCCCCAGCATTTT.

The J gene is TRBJ2-1, the V gene TRBV28; 7 bases match TRBD1. The CDR3 consists of 15 residues. Germline lookup yields CDR1 MDHEN and CDR2 SYDVKM. The V gene end was trimmed by 2 bases and the J gene end by 8 bases; junction bases not matched to a gene: 9. The CDR3 DNA follows: TGTGCCAGCAGTTTAGGGGGAGCAGGGGGAGATGAGCAGTTCTTC. It translates to CASSLGGAGGDEQFF.

This rearrangement joins TRBV6-1 to TRBJ1-3; D is unresolved. Germline CDR1 is MNHNS and CDR2 is SASEGT. The V gene lost 8 bases and the J gene lost 0 bases, with 5 bases spanning the gap. This CDR3 has 12 residues. In DNA, the CDR3 is TGTGCCAGCCGGGACTCTGGAAACACCATATATTTT. Translated, it gives CASRDSGNTIYF.

V and J are TRBV27 and TRBJ2-1, with 7 bases identical to TRBD2. Per germline, CDR1 MNHEY and CDR2 SMNVEV (reference sequence). After removal of 6 bases from V and 6 bases from J, the junction contained 5 bases not matched to a gene. CDR3 length: 13 amino acids. This CDR3 is CASRGTSANEQFF. The CDR3 DNA is TGTGCCAGCAGAGGCACTAGCGCCAATGAGCAGTTCTTC.

This clone was seen a handful of times. The rearrangement joins TRBV10-3 to TRBJ2-5, with 8 bases fitting TRBD1. Germline-derived CDR1 and CDR2 are ENHRY and SYGVKD. The CDR3 loop spans 14 amino acids. J lost 5 bases, V lost 6 bases, and 8 bases had no gene match. CDR3 nucleotides: TGTGCCATCAGCCCAGGGGGCGCTGAGGAGACCCAGTACTTC. Translated, it gives CAISPGGAEETQYF.

The rearrangement joins TRBV4-2 to TRBJ2-7, with D perhaps matching TRBD1 (6 bases). Deletions cut 2 bases from V and 2 bases from J, with 10 bases between. This CDR3 has 14 amino acids. Looked up from germline, CDR1 is LGHNA and CDR2 is YNFKEQ. CDR3 sequence (DNA): TGTGCCAGCAGCCAAAAACGGGACACCTACGAGCAGTACTTC. Protein sequence: CASSQKRDTYEQYF.

This chain links TRBV11-2 with TRBJ2-5, with 9 bases identical to TRBD2. This CDR3 spans 16 amino acids. Losses at the gene ends were 1 base for V and 3 bases for J; bases not matched to a gene: 6. The germline V gene encodes CDR1 SGHAT and CDR2 FQNNGV. The chain's CDR3 is CASSLGRLAGKETQYF. The CDR3, as DNA: TGTGCCAGCAGCTTAGGACGCCTAGCGGGGAAAGAGACCCAGTACTTC.

The chain recombines TRBV10-3 with TRBJ2-2, with D hard to call. CDR1 and CDR2 from the germline V gene are ENHRY and SYGVKD. V lost 3 bases to trimming and J lost 0 bases, with 5 bases between them. CDR3 length equals 14 residues. CDR3 sequence: CAISETANTGELFF. In DNA form, the CDR3 reads TGTGCCATCAGTGAAACGGCGAACACCGGGGAGCTGTTTTTT.

The J gene is TRBJ2-7, the V gene TRBV25-1; 9 positions agree with TRBD2. With 3 bases clipped from V and 4 bases from J, the junction kept 16 bases outside the gene matches. The CDR3 is made up of 18 amino acids. The germline gives CDR1 MGHDK, CDR2 SYGVNS. CDR3 region: CASSEARGLAGVGYEQYF. The CDR3 DNA reads as TGTGCCAGCAGTGAGGCCAGGGGTTTAGCGGGAGTAGGTTACGAGCAGTACTTC.

The chain joins TRBV4-1 to TRBJ2-2; D perhaps matches TRBD1 (6 bases). Germline loops: CDR1 MGHRA, CDR2 YSYEKL. CDR3 length: 13 amino acids. Trimming pared 4 bases from V and 7 bases from J, leaving 10 bases between. CDR3 protein: CASSLGAGGELFF. The CDR3, as DNA: TGCGCCAGCAGCCTGGGGGCCGGCGGGGAGCTGTTTTTT.

The chain couples TRBV28 to TRBJ1-1; D might be TRBD1 (6 bases). The germline CDR1 and CDR2 sequences are MDHEN and SYDVKM. Between the trimmed V and J ends, which lost 1 base and 1 base, there was a span of 10 bases. CDR3 length: 15 amino acids. The CDR3 nucleotides are TGTGCCAGCAGTTTATCAGGGGCTGGGAACACTGAAGCTTTCTTT. Encoded protein: CASSLSGAGNTEAFF.